Reported below is one T cell receptor beta chain. The target antigen is unknown. The PCR employed 60 Vbeta primers together with 13 Jbeta primers. Profiling relied on immunoSEQ multiplex PCR, and the TCRdb table lists in-frame clones only, not all of them. The sample consists of around 210,000 clones, around 80% of them appearing once. The sample is drawn from a study of cytomegalovirus exposure and HLA in healthy donors. General observations from the study: Later on, an analysis tied 18,000 or so TCR beta sequences to HLA alleles at 0.05 false discovery rate.

The source material was PBMCs. This sequence was found in a boy between 10 and 17 years old in good health and CMV-seronegative.

The CDR3 DNA reads as TGTGCCAGCAGCTTAGGCTCGACAGTCGCAGAGACCCAGTACTTC. Amino acid sequence: CASSLGSTVAETQYF. The genes are TRBV7-6 and TRBJ2-5; D perhaps matches TRBD1 (5 bases). The CDR3 loop spans 15 amino acids. Trimming shortened V by 1 base and J by 4 bases, and 13 bases separated the two germline ends. Germline V gives CDR1 SGHVS, CDR2 FNYEAQ.